These T cell receptor beta chains were read from a single sample in a study of CD8+CD57+ T cells in acquired aplastic anemia. MiXCR was run by TCRdb on the reads, yielding one entry per CDR3 protein. The sample lists about 220,000 distinct CDR3 sequences, around 45% occurring once. The sample taken for sequencing was sorted CD4+, CD8+, or CD8+CD57+ T cells (not recorded which) from PBMCs. The receptors shown here come from a human donor with aplastic anemia. Both conserved end residues are trimmed from each CDR3. Each record gives: clone size, V gene, CDR3 protein. Clone sizes are given selectively: once, few, many, or a class where the clone is expanded.

>many|TRBV7-9
ASSPILDSYNEQF
>many|TRBV12-3/TRBV12-4
ASSFGNRADQPQH
>-|TRBV15
ATSSLAMADDTQY
>-|TRBV29-1
SVDSVLAETGYITEAF
>once|TRBV5-1
ASSLDRTQEY
>few|TRBV25-1
ASSPQGGSRKEQF
>-|TRBV9
ASSVDGQNPGNT
>few|TRBV19
ASSPGQGWDTQY
>once|TRBV2
ASSHSRQGGETF
>-|TRBV10-3
AIKGRARDSEAF
>-|TRBV5-4
ASSPASYEQY
>many|TRBV9
ASSVEPEGTDTQY
>many|TRBV19
ASTQRPGTPGYT
>many|TRBV20-1
SARDGSGGVYEQF
>-|TRBV7-9
ASSPLRRGAGSGELF
>many|TRBV6-2/TRBV6-3
ASSYRQGVTEAF
>many|TRBV13
ASSVESYEQY
>-|TRBV7-8
ASSPQAGEQY
>-|TRBV9
ASSSTSGVLSEQF
>-|TRBV7-4
ASKENAEAF
>-|TRBV7-8
ASSFPHAGTGGYEQY
>many|TRBV7-9
ASSPEWGKGEAF
>-|TRBV10-1
ASKGGPNQPQH
>-|TRBV7-9
ASGRTLATDELNYDYT
>few|TRBV5-8
ASSLYLAGRSYNEQF
>many|TRBV19
ASSGQRKGAF
>-|TRBV24-1
ASSLMTSGSFGQF
>few|TRBV7-2
ASSGGQIDFYGYT
>-|TRBV7-9
AALGLAVTSDTQY
>-|TRBV7-3
ASSLWAGANNQPQH
>many|TRBV15
ATSRSTGSSQPQH
>many|TRBV28
ASSLAQGARYT
>-|TRBV30
AWRRSGTLYNEQF
>-|TRBV30
AWQPGAESSYNEQF
>many|TRBV2
AQGAAAYNEQF
>few|TRBV28
ASSGGSFNSPLH
>-|TRBV7-2
ASSLGRGSGEQY
>once|TRBV10-1
ASSLSGSYDEQY
>-|TRBV25-1
ASSSMGYSYNEQF
>-|TRBV25-1
ASSCSKEASGATDTQY
>-|TRBV5-1
ASSLFRRETQY
>many|TRBV29-1
SGVYNEQF
>few|TRBV27
ASSSAGGNEQF
>-|TRBV15
ATSRDRASPLH
>-|TRBV2
ASRRIGTGSTNYGYT